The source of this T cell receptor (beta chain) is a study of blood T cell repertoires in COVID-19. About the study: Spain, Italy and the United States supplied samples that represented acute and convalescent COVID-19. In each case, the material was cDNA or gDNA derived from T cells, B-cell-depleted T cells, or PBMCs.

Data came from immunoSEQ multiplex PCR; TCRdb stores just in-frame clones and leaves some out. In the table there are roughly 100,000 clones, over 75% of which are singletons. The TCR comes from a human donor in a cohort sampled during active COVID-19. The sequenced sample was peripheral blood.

CDR3 protein: CASSLRGQGGELFF. In DNA form, the CDR3 reads TGTGCCAGCAGCCTCAGGGGGCAGGGCGGGGAGCTGTTTTTT. The J gene is TRBJ2-2, the V gene TRBV6-5; 8 nucleotides align to TRBD1. Looked up from germline, CDR1 is MNHEY and CDR2 is SVGAGI. J gave up 7 bases and V 6 bases, and 7 bases lay outside the gene matches. The CDR3 runs 14 residues.